This TCR beta chain was retrieved from a study of blood T cell repertoires in COVID-19. The overall study: Acute-phase and convalescent COVID-19 samples originated in the United States, Italy and Spain. The cDNA or gDNA used as material had been derived from T cells, B-cell-depleted T cells, or PBMCs.

Germline-derived CDR1 and CDR2 are SGHDT and YYEEEE. This CDR3 region has 15 residues. With V trimmed by 4 bases and J by 5 bases, 8 bases remained unmatched. Method: immunoSEQ multiplex PCR; TCRdb's copy keeps in-frame clones and lacks some. The table lists more than 65,000 clones, roughly 80% of them singletons. The TCR sequence derives from a woman aged 80 or older with acute or convalescent COVID-19. The rearrangement links TRBV5-6 to TRBJ2-5; 10 nucleotides agree with TRBD1. The sequenced sample consisted of peripheral blood. The CDR3 sequence: CASSPVPGQGETQYF. The CDR3 bases are TGTGCCAGCAGCCCCGTCCCGGGACAGGGGGAGACCCAGTACTTC.